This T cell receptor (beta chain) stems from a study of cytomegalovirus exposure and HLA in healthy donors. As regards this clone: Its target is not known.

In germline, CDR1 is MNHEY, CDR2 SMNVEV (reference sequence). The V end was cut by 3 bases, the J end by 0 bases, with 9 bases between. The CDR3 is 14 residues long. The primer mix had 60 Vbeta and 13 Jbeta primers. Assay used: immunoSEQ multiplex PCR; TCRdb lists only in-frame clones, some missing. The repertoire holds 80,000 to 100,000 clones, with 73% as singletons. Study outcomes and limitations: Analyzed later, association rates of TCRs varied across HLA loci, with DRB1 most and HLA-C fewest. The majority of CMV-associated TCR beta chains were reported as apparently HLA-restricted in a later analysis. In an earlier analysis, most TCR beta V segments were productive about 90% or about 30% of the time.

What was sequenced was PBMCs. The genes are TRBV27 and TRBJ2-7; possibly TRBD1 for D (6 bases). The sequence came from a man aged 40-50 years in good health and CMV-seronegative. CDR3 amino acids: CASSLTGDSYEQYF. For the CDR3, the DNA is TGTGCCAGCAGTTTGACAGGAGACTCCTACGAGCAGTACTTC.